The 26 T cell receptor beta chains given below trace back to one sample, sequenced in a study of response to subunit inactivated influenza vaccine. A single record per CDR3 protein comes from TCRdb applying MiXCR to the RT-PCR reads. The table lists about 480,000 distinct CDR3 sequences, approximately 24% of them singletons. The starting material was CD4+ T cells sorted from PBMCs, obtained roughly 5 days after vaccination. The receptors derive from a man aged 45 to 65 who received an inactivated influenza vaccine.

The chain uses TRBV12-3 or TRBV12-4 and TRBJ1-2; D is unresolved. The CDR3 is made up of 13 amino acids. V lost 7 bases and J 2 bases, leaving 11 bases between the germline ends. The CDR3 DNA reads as TGTGCCAGCACCCGAGGGAGGAACTATGGCTACACCTTC. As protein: CASTRGRNYGYTF.

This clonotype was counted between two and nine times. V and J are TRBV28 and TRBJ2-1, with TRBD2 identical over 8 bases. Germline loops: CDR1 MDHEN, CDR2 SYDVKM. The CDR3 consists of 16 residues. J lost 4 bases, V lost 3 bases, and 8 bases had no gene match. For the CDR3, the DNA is TGTGCCAGCAGTTTGTTGAGCGGGAGTAGGTACAATGAGCAGTTCTTC. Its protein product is CASSLLSGSRYNEQFF. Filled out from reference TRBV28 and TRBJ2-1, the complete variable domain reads DVKVTQSSRYLVKRTGEKVFLECVQDMDHENMFWYRQDPGLGLRLIYFSYDVKMKEKGDIPEGYSVSREKKERFSLILESASTNQTSMYLCASSLLSGSRYNEQFFGPGTRLTVL.

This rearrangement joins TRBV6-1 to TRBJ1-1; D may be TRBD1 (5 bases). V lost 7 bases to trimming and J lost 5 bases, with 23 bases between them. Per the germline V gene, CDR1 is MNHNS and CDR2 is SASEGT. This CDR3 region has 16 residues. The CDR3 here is CASKNQGRGRSTEAFF. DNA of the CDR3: TGTGCCAGCAAGAATCAGGGCCGGGGAAGGTCTACTGAAGCTTTCTTT.

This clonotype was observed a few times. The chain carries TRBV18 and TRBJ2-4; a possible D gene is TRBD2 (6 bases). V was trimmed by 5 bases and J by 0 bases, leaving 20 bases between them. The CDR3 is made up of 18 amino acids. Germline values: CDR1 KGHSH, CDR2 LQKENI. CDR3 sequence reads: CASSREDGFLLAKNIQYF. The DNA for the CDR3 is TGTGCCAGCTCAAGGGAGGACGGATTCCTACTAGCCAAAAACATTCAGTACTTC. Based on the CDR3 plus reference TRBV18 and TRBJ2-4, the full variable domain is NAGVMQNPRHLVRRRGQEARLRCSPMKGHSHVYWYRQLPEEGLKFMVYLQKENIIDESGMPKERFSAEFPKEGPSILRIQQVVRGDSAAYFCASSREDGFLLAKNIQYFGAGTRLSVL.

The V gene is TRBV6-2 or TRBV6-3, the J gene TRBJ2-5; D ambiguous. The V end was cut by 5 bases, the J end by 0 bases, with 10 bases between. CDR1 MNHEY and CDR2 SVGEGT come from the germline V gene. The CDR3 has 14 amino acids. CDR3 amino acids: CASSKGRDQETQYF. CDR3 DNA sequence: TGTGCCAGCAGTAAAGGCAGAGACCAAGAGACCCAGTACTTC.

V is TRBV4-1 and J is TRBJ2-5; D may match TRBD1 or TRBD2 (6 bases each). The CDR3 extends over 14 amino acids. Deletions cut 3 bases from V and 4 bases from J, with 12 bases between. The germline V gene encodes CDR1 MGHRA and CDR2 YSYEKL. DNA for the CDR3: TGCGCCAGCAGCCAGGATACGGGGGCAGAGACCCAGTACTTC. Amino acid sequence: CASSQDTGAETQYF.

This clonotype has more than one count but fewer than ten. The CDR3 region is CSATTGNGNQPQHF. The CDR3 DNA sequence: TGCAGTGCTACGACAGGCAACGGCAATCAGCCCCAGCATTTT. The J gene is TRBJ1-5, the V gene TRBV20-1; possibly TRBD1 for D (6 bases). The ends were cut back, 4 bases at V and 2 bases at J, with 12 bases in the middle. Germline-derived CDR1 and CDR2 are DFQATT and SNEGSKA (reference sequence). The CDR3 extends over 14 amino acids.

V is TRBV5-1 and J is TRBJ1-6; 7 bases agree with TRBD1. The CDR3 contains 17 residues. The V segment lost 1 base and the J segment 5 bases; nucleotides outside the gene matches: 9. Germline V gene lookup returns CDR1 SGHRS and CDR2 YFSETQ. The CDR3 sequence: CASSLLGGRQDNSPLHF. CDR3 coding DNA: TGCGCCAGCAGCTTGTTAGGGGGCCGCCAGGATAATTCACCCCTCCACTTT.

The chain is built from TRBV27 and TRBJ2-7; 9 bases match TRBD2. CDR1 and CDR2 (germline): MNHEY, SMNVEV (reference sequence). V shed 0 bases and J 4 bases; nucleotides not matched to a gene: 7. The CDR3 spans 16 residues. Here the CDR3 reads CASSLSTLAGNYEQYF. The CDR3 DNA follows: TGTGCCAGCAGTTTATCGACGCTAGCGGGGAATTACGAGCAGTACTTC.

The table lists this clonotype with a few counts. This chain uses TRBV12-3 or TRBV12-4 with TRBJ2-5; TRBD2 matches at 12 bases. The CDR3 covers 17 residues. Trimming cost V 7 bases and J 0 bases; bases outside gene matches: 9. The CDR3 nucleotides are TGTGCCAGCATACCGGGACTAGCGGGCTTACACCAAGAGACCCAGTACTTC. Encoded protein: CASIPGLAGLHQETQYF.

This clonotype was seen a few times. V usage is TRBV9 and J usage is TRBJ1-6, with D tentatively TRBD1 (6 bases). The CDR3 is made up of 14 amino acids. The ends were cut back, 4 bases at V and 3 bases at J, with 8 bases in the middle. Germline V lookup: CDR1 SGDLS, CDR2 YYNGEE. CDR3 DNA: TGTGCCAGCAGCCCAGGGGTCTATAATTCACCCCTCCACTTT. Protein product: CASSPGVYNSPLHF.

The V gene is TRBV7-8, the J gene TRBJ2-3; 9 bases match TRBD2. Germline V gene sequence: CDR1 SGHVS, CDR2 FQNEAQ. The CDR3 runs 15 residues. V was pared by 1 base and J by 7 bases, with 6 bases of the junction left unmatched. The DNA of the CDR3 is TGTGCCAGCAGCTTAGAGGGCGGGGGGGCGTATACGCAGTATTTT. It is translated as CASSLEGGGAYTQYF.

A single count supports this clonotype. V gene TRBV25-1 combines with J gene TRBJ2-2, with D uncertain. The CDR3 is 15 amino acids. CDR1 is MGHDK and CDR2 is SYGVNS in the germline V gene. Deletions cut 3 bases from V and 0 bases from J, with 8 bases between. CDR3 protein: CASSETRTNTGELFF. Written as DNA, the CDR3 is TGTGCCAGCAGTGAGACACGTACGAACACCGGGGAGCTGTTTTTT.

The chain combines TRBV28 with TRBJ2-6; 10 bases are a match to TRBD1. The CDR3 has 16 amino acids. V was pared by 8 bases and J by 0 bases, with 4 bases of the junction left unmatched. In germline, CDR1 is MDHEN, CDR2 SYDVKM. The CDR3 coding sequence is TGTGCCAGCGTGGGGGACAGGGGCTCTGGGGCCAACGTCCTGACTTTC. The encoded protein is CASVGDRGSGANVLTF.

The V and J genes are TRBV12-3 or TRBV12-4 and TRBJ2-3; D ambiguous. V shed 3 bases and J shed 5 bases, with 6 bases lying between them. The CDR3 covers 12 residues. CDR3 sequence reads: CASSLGIDTQYF. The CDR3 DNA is TGTGCCAGCAGTTTGGGAATAGATACGCAGTATTTT.

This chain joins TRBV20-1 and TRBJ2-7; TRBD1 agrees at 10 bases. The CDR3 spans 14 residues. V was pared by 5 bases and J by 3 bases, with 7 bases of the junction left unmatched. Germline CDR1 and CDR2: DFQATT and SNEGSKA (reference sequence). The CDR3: CSADGTGAIYEQYF. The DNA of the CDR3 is TGCAGTGCTGACGGGACAGGGGCGATCTACGAGCAGTACTTC.

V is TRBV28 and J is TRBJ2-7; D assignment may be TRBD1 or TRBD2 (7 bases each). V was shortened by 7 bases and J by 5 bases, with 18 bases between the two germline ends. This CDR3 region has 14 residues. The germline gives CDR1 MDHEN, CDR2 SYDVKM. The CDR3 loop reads CASNGPGGGNEQYF. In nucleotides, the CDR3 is TGTGCCAGCAACGGGCCAGGGGGGGGTAACGAGCAGTACTTC.

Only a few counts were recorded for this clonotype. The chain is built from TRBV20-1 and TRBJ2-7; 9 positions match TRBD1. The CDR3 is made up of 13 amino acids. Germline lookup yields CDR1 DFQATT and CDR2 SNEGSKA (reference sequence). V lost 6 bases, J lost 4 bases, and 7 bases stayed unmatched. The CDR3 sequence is CSAQGDRVYEQYF. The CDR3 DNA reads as TGCAGTGCCCAGGGGGACAGGGTGTACGAGCAGTACTTC.

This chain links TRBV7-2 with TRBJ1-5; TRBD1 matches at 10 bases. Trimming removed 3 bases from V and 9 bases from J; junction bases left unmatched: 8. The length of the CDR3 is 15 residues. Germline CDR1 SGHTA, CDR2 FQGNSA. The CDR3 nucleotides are TGTGCCAGCAGCTTGGGGACAGGGGAGTATTGGCCCCAGCATTTT. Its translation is CASSLGTGEYWPQHF.

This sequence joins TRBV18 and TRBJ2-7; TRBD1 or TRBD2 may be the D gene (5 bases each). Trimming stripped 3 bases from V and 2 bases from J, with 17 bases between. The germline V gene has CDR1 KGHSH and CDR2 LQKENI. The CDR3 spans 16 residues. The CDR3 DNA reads TGTGCCAGCTCACCTGCGGCGCCCGGGACCACCTACGAGCAGTACTTC. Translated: CASSPAAPGTTYEQYF.

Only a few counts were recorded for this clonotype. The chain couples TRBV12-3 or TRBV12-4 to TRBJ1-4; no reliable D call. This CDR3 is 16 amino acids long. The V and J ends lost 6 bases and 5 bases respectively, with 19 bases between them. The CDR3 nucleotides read TGTGCCAGCAGCCAGGTTACCGGGAGACTAAATGAAAAACTGTTTTTT. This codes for CASSQVTGRLNEKLFF.

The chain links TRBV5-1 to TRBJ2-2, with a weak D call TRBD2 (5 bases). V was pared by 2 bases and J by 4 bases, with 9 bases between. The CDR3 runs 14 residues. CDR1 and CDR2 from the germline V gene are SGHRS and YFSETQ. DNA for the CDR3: TGCGCCAGCAGCTTTACGGGAAGCACCGGGGAGCTGTTTTTT. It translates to CASSFTGSTGELFF.

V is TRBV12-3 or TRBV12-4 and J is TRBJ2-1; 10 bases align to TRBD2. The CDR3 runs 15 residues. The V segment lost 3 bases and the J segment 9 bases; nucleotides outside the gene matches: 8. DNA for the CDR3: TGTGCCAGCAGTTTCAGCGGGGGGGCCTTCGGTGAGCAGTTCTTC. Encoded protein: CASSFSGGAFGEQFF.

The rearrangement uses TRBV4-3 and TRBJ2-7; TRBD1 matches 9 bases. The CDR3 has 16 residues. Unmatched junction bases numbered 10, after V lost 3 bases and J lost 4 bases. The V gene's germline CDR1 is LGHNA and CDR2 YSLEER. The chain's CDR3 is CASSHEPGTGIYEQYF. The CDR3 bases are TGCGCCAGCAGCCACGAACCCGGGACAGGGATATACGAGCAGTACTTC.

The CDR3 protein is CAISASITAKETQYF. Written as DNA, the CDR3 is TGTGCCATCAGTGCGTCGATCACAGCCAAAGAGACCCAGTACTTC. J is TRBJ2-5 and V is TRBV10-3, with D unresolved. From germline, CDR1 is ENHRY and CDR2 SYGVKD. With 4 bases removed from V and 3 bases from J, the gap between germline ends came to 15 bases. There are 15 residues in the CDR3.

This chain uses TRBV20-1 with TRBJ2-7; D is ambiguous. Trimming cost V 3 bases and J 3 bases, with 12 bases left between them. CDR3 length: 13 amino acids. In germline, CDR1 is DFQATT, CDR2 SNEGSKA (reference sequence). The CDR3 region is CSASPTRNYEQYF. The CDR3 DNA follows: TGCAGTGCTAGCCCCACAAGGAACTACGAGCAGTACTTC.